This is a list of T cell receptor beta chains from one sample in a study of blood T cell repertoires in COVID-19. Only in-frame clones appear in the TCRdb table, and some are missing; sequencing was by immunoSEQ multiplex PCR. Among around 200,000 clones, around 83% were seen once, and the ten largest hold approximately 6.1%. The sequencing sample was made of peripheral blood. The origin of the receptors is a woman in her 40s with acute or convalescent COVID-19. The CDR3 runs from the conserved cysteine through the conserved F or W. Fields, in order: J gene, V gene, clone size, D gene, CDR3 protein, CDR3 DNA. The D gene is left open where the match is weak. Rows may omit the clone size; those that give it use once, few, many or a size class.

TRBJ1-1 | TRBV29-1 | - | TRBD1 | CSAGTGLNTEAFF | TGCAGCGCCGGGACAGGGCTTAACACTGAAGCTTTCTTT
TRBJ2-1 | TRBV5-1 | - | TRBD1 | CASSLGQGSYNEQFF | TGCGCCAGCAGCTTAGGACAGGGCTCCTACAATGAGCAGTTCTTC
TRBJ1-2 | TRBV10-1 | - | - | CASSSSPQGNYGYTF | TGCGCCAGCAGTTCTTCCCCCCAGGGGAACTATGGCTACACCTTC
TRBJ2-3 | TRBV7-8 | - | TRBD2 | CASSLWTSGGFPSTDTQYF | TGTGCCAGCAGCTTATGGACTAGCGGGGGGTTCCCTAGCACAGATACGCAGTATTTT
TRBJ1-5 | TRBV5-8 | - | - | CASSFGPGSNQPQHF | TGTGCCAGCAGCTTCGGTCCCGGGAGCAATCAGCCCCAGCATTTT
TRBJ2-2 | TRBV6-1 | - | - | CASSEPGANTGELFF | TGTGCCAGCAGTGAGCCGGGAGCGAACACCGGGGAGCTGTTTTTT
TRBJ2-7 | TRBV19 | - | - | CASSAQVTGLSEQYF | TGTGCCAGTAGTGCGCAGGTTACAGGTTTATCCGAGCAGTACTTC
TRBJ1-5 | TRBV28 | - | - | CASSPTGVQHF | TGTGCCAGCAGCCCGACGGGGGTCCAGCATTTT
TRBJ1-4 | TRBV4-1 | - | TRBD1 | CASSGSIGGLNEKLFF | TGCGCCAGCAGCGGGAGTATAGGGGGCCTTAATGAAAAACTGTTTTTT
TRBJ2-7 | TRBV19 | - | - | CASSIASGKYEQYF | TGTGCCAGTAGTATAGCTTCGGGGAAATACGAGCAGTACTTC
TRBJ2-5 | TRBV5-1 | once | TRBD2 | CASSLPGLAGKETQYF | TGCGCCAGCAGCCTTCCGGGACTAGCGGGGAAAGAGACCCAGTACTTC
TRBJ2-7 | TRBV7-2 | - | - | CASSLRSDSQSYEQYF | TGTGCCAGCAGCTTACGGAGTGACAGCCAGTCCTACGAGCAGTACTTC
TRBJ1-2 | TRBV6-5 | - | TRBD1 | CASSYSGDRRNYGYTF | TGTGCCAGCAGTTACTCGGGGGACAGGCGTAACTATGGCTACACCTTC
TRBJ2-1 | TRBV3-1/TRBV3-2 | - | TRBD2 | CATRGSGRSGEQFF | TGCGCTACCCGGGGTAGCGGGCGGTCTGGGGAGCAGTTCTTC
TRBJ1-3 | TRBV5-1 | - | TRBD1 | CASSLGDRGTGNTIYF | TGCGCCAGCAGCTTGGGGGACAGGGGAACTGGAAACACCATATATTTT
TRBJ2-4 | TRBV3-1/TRBV3-2 | once | - | CASSLSRGSKNIQYF | TGTGCCAGCAGCCTTAGCCGAGGGTCCAAAAACATTCAGTACTTC
TRBJ2-2 | TRBV7-3 | once | - | CASSPDSAGELFF | TGTGCCAGCAGCCCGGACAGCGCCGGGGAGCTGTTTTTT
TRBJ1-1 | TRBV7-8 | - | - | CASSKQGYTEAFF | TGTGCCAGCAGCAAACAGGGCTACACTGAAGCTTTCTTT
TRBJ2-7 | TRBV28 | - | TRBD2 | CATRLAGGSSYEQYF | TGTGCCACCCGACTAGCGGGGGGCAGCTCCTACGAGCAGTACTTC
TRBJ1-1 | TRBV20-1 | - | - | CSAREPGDAFF | TGCAGTGCTAGAGAGCCGGGAGACGCTTTCTTT
TRBJ2-3 | TRBV12-3/TRBV12-4 | once | - | CASRTDSLGTQYF | TGTGCCAGCAGGACGGACAGCCTAGGTACGCAGTATTTT
TRBJ2-7 | TRBV27 | - | TRBD1 | CASSFVLGTGPYEQYF | TGTGCCAGCAGTTTCGTACTCGGGACAGGGCCATACGAGCAGTACTTC
TRBJ1-2 | TRBV15 | - | - | CATSRDYNNDYGYTF | TGTGCCACCAGCAGAGATTACAATAACGATTATGGCTACACCTTC
TRBJ1-5 | TRBV2 | - | - | CASSEPNQPQHF | TGTGCCAGCAGTGAACCTAATCAGCCCCAGCATTTT
TRBJ2-7 | TRBV29-1 | - | TRBD1 | CSVVPTGGEQYF | TGCAGCGTTGTTCCTACAGGGGGCGAGCAGTACTTC
TRBJ1-1 | TRBV18 | - | - | CASSPAAGQRTEAFF | TGTGCCAGCTCACCCGCGGCGGGGCAAAGGACTGAAGCTTTCTTT
TRBJ2-2 | TRBV5-1 | - | - | CASSLGTGGATGELFF | TGCGCCAGCAGCTTGGGAACCGGGGGAGCGACCGGGGAGCTGTTTTTT
TRBJ1-1 | TRBV5-1 | many | TRBD1 | CASSLGLGGMTEAFF | TGCGCCAGCAGCTTGGGGTTAGGGGGCATGACTGAAGCTTTCTTT
TRBJ2-3 | TRBV27 | - | TRBD2 | CASTQGWGGTDTQYF | TGTGCCAGCACCCAAGGGTGGGGGGGGACAGATACGCAGTATTTT
TRBJ2-1 | TRBV7-3 | - | TRBD2 | CASSPPPGTSGYNEQFF | TGTGCCAGCAGCCCACCCCCCGGGACTAGCGGTTACAATGAGCAGTTCTTC
TRBJ1-5 | TRBV19 | - | TRBD1 | CAAKQGNNNQPQHF | TGTGCAGCCAAACAGGGGAATAACAATCAGCCCCAGCATTTT
TRBJ2-1 | TRBV11-2 | - | - | CASSLGLRGGEQFF | TGTGCCAGCAGCTTAGGACTTCGGGGAGGAGAGCAGTTCTTC
TRBJ2-2 | TRBV28 | few | TRBD2 | CASSLVASGPPLGTGELFF | TGTGCCAGCAGTTTAGTGGCTAGCGGACCACCTCTGGGCACCGGGGAGCTGTTTTTT
TRBJ2-3 | TRBV7-3 | - | - | CASSLRATLSTDTQYF | TGTGCCAGCAGCTTACGAGCTACCTTGAGCACAGATACGCAGTATTTT
TRBJ2-3 | TRBV4-2 | - | - | CASREVDDFTDTQYF | TGTGCCAGCAGGGAGGTGGATGATTTCACAGATACGCAGTATTTT
TRBJ1-4 | TRBV5-4 | - | - | CASAVDPGHSNEKLFF | TGTGCCAGCGCTGTGGACCCGGGACACAGTAATGAAAAACTGTTTTTT
TRBJ2-7 | TRBV5-1 | - | TRBD2 | CASSPGLAGGHYEQYF | TGCGCCAGCAGCCCGGGACTAGCGGGGGGGCACTACGAGCAGTACTTC
TRBJ2-3 | TRBV28 | - | - | CAVQREPTTDTQYF | TGTGCCGTACAGAGGGAGCCCACCACAGATACGCAGTATTTT
TRBJ2-3 | TRBV2 | - | - | CASNAVAVTDTQYF | TGTGCCAGCAATGCCGTAGCGGTCACAGATACGCAGTATTTT
TRBJ1-3 | TRBV30 | - | - | CAWSWGDSGNTIYF | TGTGCCTGGAGTTGGGGGGACTCTGGAAACACCATATATTTT
TRBJ1-1 | TRBV3-1/TRBV3-2 | few | - | CASSQDLRNTEAFF | TGTGCCAGCAGCCAAGATTTGAGAAACACTGAAGCTTTCTTT
TRBJ2-3 | TRBV27 | - | - | CASSHSPRYTDTQYF | TGTGCCAGCAGTCACTCCCCGAGGTACACAGATACGCAGTATTTT
TRBJ1-3 | TRBV28 | - | TRBD1 | CASMGSGQGFFGNTIYF | TGTGCCAGCATGGGTTCGGGACAGGGGTTCTTCGGGAACACCATATATTTT
TRBJ1-1 | TRBV10-2 | - | TRBD1 | CASSRQGLNTEAFF | TGCGCCAGCAGTCGACAGGGATTGAACACTGAAGCTTTCTTT
TRBJ1-1 | TRBV5-1 | - | - | CASSLAGNTEAFF | TGCGCCAGCAGCTTAGCAGGGAACACTGAAGCTTTCTTT
TRBJ2-5 | TRBV7-9 | - | TRBD2 | CASSYAGEETQYF | TGTGCCAGCAGCTATGCGGGGGAAGAGACCCAGTACTTC
TRBJ1-2 | TRBV6-5 | - | - | CASSTSRGPVYGYTF | TGTGCCAGCAGTACCTCCAGGGGCCCCGTATATGGCTACACCTTC
TRBJ1-1 | TRBV21-1 | - | - | CASSIKGGPEAFF | TGTGCCAGCAGCATCAAAGGGGGCCCTGAAGCTTTCTTT
TRBJ1-2 | TRBV4-2 | once | - | CASSQTPAGEGNYGYTF | TGTGCCAGCAGCCAAACCCCAGCCGGGGAGGGGAACTATGGCTACACCTTC
TRBJ1-2 | TRBV28 | - | - | CASGQNYGYTF | TGTGCCAGCGGTCAGAACTATGGCTACACCTTC
TRBJ1-5 | TRBV27 | - | - | CASSFGPGAGDQPQHF | TGTGCCAGCAGTTTTGGTCCAGGGGCCGGGGATCAGCCCCAGCATTTT
TRBJ1-2 | TRBV4-2 | - | - | CASSQDRGDYGYTF | TGTGCCAGCAGCCAAGATCGGGGGGACTATGGCTACACCTTC